This is a list of T cell receptor beta chains from one sample in a study of blood T cell repertoires in COVID-19. This table comes from immunoSEQ multiplex PCR, and its TCRdb copy is limited to in-frame clones, with some not included. This sample carries under 85,000 clones, 77% of them seen once, and the ten largest clones take around 9.4%. The specimen sequenced was peripheral blood. All receptors come from a human donor in a cohort sampled during active COVID-19. Both conserved end residues are part of each CDR3. A D gene is named only where the DNA matches it firmly. The listing skips clone size in some rows; elsewhere it reads once, few, many or a size class.

j_gene: TRBJ1-2; abundance: few; d_gene: TRBD1; v_gene: TRBV7-3; CDR3aa: CASSLSPGQGGYTF; CDR3nt: TGTGCCAGCAGCTTATCTCCGGGACAGGGGGGCTACACCTTC
j_gene: TRBJ2-7; abundance: NA; d_gene: NA; v_gene: TRBV6-2/TRBV6-3; CDR3aa: CASSLRVNYEQYF; CDR3nt: TGTGCCAGCAGTCTCCGGGTCAACTACGAGCAGTACTTC
j_gene: TRBJ2-7; abundance: NA; d_gene: NA; v_gene: TRBV11-3; CDR3aa: CASSQGGTYEQYF; CDR3nt: TGTGCCAGCAGCCAGGGGGGTACCTACGAGCAGTACTTC
j_gene: TRBJ2-1; abundance: NA; d_gene: TRBD1; v_gene: TRBV9; CDR3aa: CASSPRGGQGHNEQFF; CDR3nt: TGTGCCAGCAGCCCTCGAGGGGGACAGGGGCACAATGAGCAGTTCTTC
j_gene: TRBJ2-3; abundance: NA; d_gene: TRBD2; v_gene: TRBV2; CDR3aa: CASSGRGGDTQYF; CDR3nt: TGTGCCAGCAGTGGGAGGGGAGGGGATACGCAGTATTTT
j_gene: TRBJ1-6; abundance: NA; d_gene: NA; v_gene: TRBV5-6; CDR3aa: CASSFGYRDGSPLHF; CDR3nt: TGTGCCAGCAGCTTCGGTTACAGGGACGGCTCACCCCTCCACTTT
j_gene: TRBJ1-1; abundance: few; d_gene: NA; v_gene: TRBV10-1; CDR3aa: CASSGPGEGAFF; CDR3nt: TGCGCCAGCAGTGGTCCAGGGGAAGGAGCTTTCTTT
j_gene: TRBJ2-7; abundance: NA; d_gene: TRBD1; v_gene: TRBV5-1; CDR3aa: CASSPSGTVDEQYF; CDR3nt: TGCGCCAGCAGCCCGTCCGGGACAGTTGATGAGCAGTACTTC
j_gene: TRBJ2-7; abundance: NA; d_gene: NA; v_gene: TRBV7-2; CDR3aa: CASSLGGDSYEQYF; CDR3nt: TGTGCCAGCAGCTTAGGCGGGGACTCCTACGAGCAGTACTTC
j_gene: TRBJ1-4; abundance: NA; d_gene: TRBD1; v_gene: TRBV2; CDR3aa: CASRGPLGQGNEKLFF; CDR3nt: TGTGCCAGCAGGGGTCCATTGGGACAGGGTAATGAAAAACTGTTTTTT
j_gene: TRBJ2-1; abundance: NA; d_gene: TRBD1; v_gene: TRBV6-4; CDR3aa: CASSDSKDRTGSNEQFF; CDR3nt: TGTGCCAGCAGTGACTCGAAGGACAGGACAGGGTCGAACGAGCAGTTCTTC
j_gene: TRBJ1-6; abundance: NA; d_gene: TRBD1; v_gene: TRBV30; CDR3aa: CAYRDSLNSPLHF; CDR3nt: TGTGCCTATAGGGACAGCCTTAATTCACCCCTCCACTTT
j_gene: TRBJ2-7; abundance: NA; d_gene: NA; v_gene: TRBV6-6; CDR3aa: CASSYHGQTYEQYF; CDR3nt: TGTGCCAGCAGTTACCATGGACAGACCTACGAGCAGTACTTC
j_gene: TRBJ1-1; abundance: NA; d_gene: NA; v_gene: TRBV6-1; CDR3aa: CASSERPDTEAFF; CDR3nt: TGTGCCAGCAGTGAGAGGCCCGACACTGAAGCTTTCTTT
j_gene: TRBJ1-5; abundance: NA; d_gene: NA; v_gene: TRBV21-1; CDR3aa: CASSNIGFQPQHF; CDR3nt: TGTGCCAGCAGCAATATCGGGTTCCAGCCCCAGCATTTT
j_gene: TRBJ1-2; abundance: NA; d_gene: NA; v_gene: TRBV14; CDR3aa: CASSQELLGGGYTF; CDR3nt: TGTGCCAGCAGCCAAGAGCTTCTGGGGGGTGGCTACACCTTC
j_gene: TRBJ1-1; abundance: NA; d_gene: NA; v_gene: TRBV30; CDR3aa: CAWSVELDIEAFF; CDR3nt: TGTGCCTGGAGTGTAGAGTTGGACATTGAAGCTTTCTTT
j_gene: TRBJ1-5; abundance: NA; d_gene: NA; v_gene: TRBV19; CDR3aa: CASSRTVNQPQHF; CDR3nt: TGTGCCAGTAGTAGGACAGTCAATCAGCCCCAGCATTTT
j_gene: TRBJ2-3; abundance: NA; d_gene: TRBD2; v_gene: TRBV30; CDR3aa: CACSLAGGTDTQYF; CDR3nt: TGTGCCTGTTCACTAGCGGGGGGGACAGATACGCAGTATTTT
j_gene: TRBJ1-6; abundance: NA; d_gene: TRBD1; v_gene: TRBV6-5; CDR3aa: CASSYSRTGLESPLHF; CDR3nt: TGTGCCAGCAGTTACTCGCGGACAGGGTTAGAGTCACCCCTCCACTTT
j_gene: TRBJ1-2; abundance: NA; d_gene: NA; v_gene: TRBV2; CDR3aa: CASRPEGGTYGYTF; CDR3nt: TGTGCCAGCAGGCCCGAGGGAGGGACCTATGGCTACACCTTC
j_gene: TRBJ2-7; abundance: few; d_gene: TRBD2; v_gene: TRBV7-2; CDR3aa: CASSLREGYEQYF; CDR3nt: TGTGCCAGCAGCTTAAGGGAGGGCTACGAGCAGTACTTC
j_gene: TRBJ2-3; abundance: NA; d_gene: NA; v_gene: TRBV3-1/TRBV3-2; CDR3aa: CASSQTSAATDTQYF; CDR3nt: TGTGCCAGCAGTCAGACTTCTGCAGCCACAGATACGCAGTATTTT
j_gene: TRBJ1-2; abundance: NA; d_gene: TRBD1; v_gene: TRBV6-1; CDR3aa: CASSESGTGGKLGGYTF; CDR3nt: TGTGCCAGCAGTGAAAGTGGGACAGGGGGCAAGCTAGGAGGCTACACCTTC
j_gene: TRBJ2-7; abundance: NA; d_gene: TRBD2; v_gene: TRBV7-2; CDR3aa: CASSSSGTYEQYF; CDR3nt: TGTGCCAGCAGCTCCAGCGGGACCTACGAGCAGTACTTC
j_gene: TRBJ1-2; abundance: NA; d_gene: TRBD1; v_gene: TRBV25-1; CDR3aa: CASSDPGTAYGYTF; CDR3nt: TGTGCCAGCAGTGATCCCGGGACAGCCTATGGCTACACCTTC
j_gene: TRBJ1-3; abundance: few; d_gene: NA; v_gene: TRBV9; CDR3aa: CASSVAGNSGNTIYF; CDR3nt: TGTGCCAGCAGCGTAGCGGGGAACTCTGGAAACACCATATATTTT
j_gene: TRBJ2-1; abundance: NA; d_gene: TRBD2; v_gene: TRBV30; CDR3aa: CAWSVRGSGQQFF; CDR3nt: TGTGCCTGGAGTGTACGGGGTAGCGGGCAGCAGTTCTTC
j_gene: TRBJ1-1; abundance: NA; d_gene: NA; v_gene: TRBV27; CDR3aa: CASSRGGNTEAFF; CDR3nt: TGTGCCAGCTCCAGAGGCGGGAACACTGAAGCTTTCTTT
j_gene: TRBJ1-1; abundance: NA; d_gene: NA; v_gene: TRBV5-4; CDR3aa: CASSFGGGITEAFF; CDR3nt: TGTGCCAGCAGCTTCGGGGGGGGCATCACTGAAGCTTTCTTT
j_gene: TRBJ2-7; abundance: few; d_gene: NA; v_gene: TRBV7-8; CDR3aa: CASSVLQGGGYEQYF; CDR3nt: TGTGCCAGCAGCGTATTACAGGGCGGAGGCTACGAGCAGTACTTC